This T cell receptor beta chain was identified in a study of T cell responses to AZD1222 COVID-19 vaccine. Only in-frame clones appear in the TCRdb table, and some are missing; sequencing was by immunoSEQ multiplex PCR. The sample consists of around 100,000 clones, 65% to 90% of them appearing once. With 5 bases removed from V and 3 bases from J, the gap between germline ends came to 16 bases. CDR3 size: 15 residues. Germline CDR1 reads MNHNY; CDR2 reads SVGAGI (reference sequence). The source material was peripheral blood, sampled on day 0 of AZD1222 vaccination. The TCR comes from an adult in good health. This chain joins TRBV6-6 and TRBJ1-1; unclear D gene. CDR3 nucleotide sequence: TGTGCCAGCAGTGCCGGCGGGGTAGGAGACACTGAAGCTTTCTTT. As protein: CASSAGGVGDTEAFF.